The present TCR beta chain was sequenced within a study of shared clonotypes between healthy human individuals. Note on this clone: Its antigen is undetermined.

Study results and caveats: Shared across a few donors were roughly 4.7% of the naive CD4 clonotypes.

Using immunoSEQ multiplex PCR, the repertoire was profiled, and TCRdb retains in-frame clones only, with some absent. The sample has over a million clones, roughly 80% seen once; the top ten hold roughly 1.4%. CDR1 and CDR2 (germline): KGHSH, LQKENI. This CDR3 region has 19 residues. The J segment lost 1 base and the V segment lost 0 bases, leaving 10 bases of the junction unmatched. This receptor was taken from a man aged 18 to 35 in good health. The rearrangement joins TRBV18 to TRBJ1-3; 9 bases line up with TRBD1. The source material was memory CD4+ T cells sorted from blood. Stated subset: CD45RA-negative fraction. The DNA of the CDR3 is TGTGCCAGCTCACCACCGAATTTTGGACAGGGGATATCTGGAAACACCATATATTTT. Encoded protein: CASSPPNFGQGISGNTIYF.